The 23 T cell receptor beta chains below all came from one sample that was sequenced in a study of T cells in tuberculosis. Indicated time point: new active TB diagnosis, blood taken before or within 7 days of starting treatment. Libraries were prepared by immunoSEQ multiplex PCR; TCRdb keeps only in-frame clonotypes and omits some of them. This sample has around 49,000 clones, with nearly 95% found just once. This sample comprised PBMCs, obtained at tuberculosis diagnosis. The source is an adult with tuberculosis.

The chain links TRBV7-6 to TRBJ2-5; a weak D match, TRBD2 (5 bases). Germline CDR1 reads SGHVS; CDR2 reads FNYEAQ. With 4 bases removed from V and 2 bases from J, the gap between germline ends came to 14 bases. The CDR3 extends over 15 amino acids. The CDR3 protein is CASSSSAGVQETQYF. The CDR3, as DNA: TGTGCCAGCAGCTCTTCCGCCGGGGTACAAGAGACCCAGTACTTC.

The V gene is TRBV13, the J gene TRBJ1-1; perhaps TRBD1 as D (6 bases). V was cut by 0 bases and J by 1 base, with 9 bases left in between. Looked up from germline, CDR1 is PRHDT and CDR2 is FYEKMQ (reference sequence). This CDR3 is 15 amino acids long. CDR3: CASSLGRTANTEAFF. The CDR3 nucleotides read TGTGCCAGCAGCTTAGGAAGGACAGCGAACACTGAAGCTTTCTTT.

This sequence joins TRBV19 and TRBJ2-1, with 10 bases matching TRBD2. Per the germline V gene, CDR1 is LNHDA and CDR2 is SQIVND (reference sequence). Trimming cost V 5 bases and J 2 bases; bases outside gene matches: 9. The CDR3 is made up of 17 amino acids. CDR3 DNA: TGTGCCAGTAGTCCGCCCCTCCTAGCGGGAGCCTACAATGAGCAGTTCTTC. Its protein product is CASSPPLLAGAYNEQFF.

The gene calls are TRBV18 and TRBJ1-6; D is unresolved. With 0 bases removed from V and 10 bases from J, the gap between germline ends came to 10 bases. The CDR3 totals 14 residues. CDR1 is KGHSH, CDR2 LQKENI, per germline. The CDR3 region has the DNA TGTGCCAGCTCACCACCCCGGGCGGGATCACCCCTCCACTTT. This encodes CASSPPRAGSPLHF. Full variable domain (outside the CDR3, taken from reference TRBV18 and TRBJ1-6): NAGVMQNPRHLVRRRGQEARLRCSPMKGHSHVYWYRQLPEEGLKFMVYLQKENIIDESGMPKERFSAEFPKEGPSILRIQQVVRGDSAAYFCASSPPRAGSPLHFGNGTRLTVT.

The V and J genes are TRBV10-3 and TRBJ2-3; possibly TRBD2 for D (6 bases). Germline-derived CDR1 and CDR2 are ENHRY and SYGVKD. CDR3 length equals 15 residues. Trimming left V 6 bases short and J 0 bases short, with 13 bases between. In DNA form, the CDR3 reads TGTGCCATCAGGACGGGGGTTCCTAGCACAGATACGCAGTATTTT. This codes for CAIRTGVPSTDTQYF.

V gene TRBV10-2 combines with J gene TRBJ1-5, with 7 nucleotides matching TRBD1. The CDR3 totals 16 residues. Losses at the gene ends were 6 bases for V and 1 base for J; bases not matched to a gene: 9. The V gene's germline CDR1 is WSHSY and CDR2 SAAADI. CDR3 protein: CASSRRQGRSNQPQHF. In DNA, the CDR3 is TGCGCCAGCAGCCGAAGACAGGGAAGAAGCAATCAGCCCCAGCATTTT.

CDR3 bases: TGTGCCAGCAGTGGAAGGAGCCCCGAGCAGTACTTC. It specifies CASSGRSPEQYF. The V call is TRBV9, the J call TRBJ2-7; D is uncertain. This CDR3 has 12 amino acids. V gave up 5 bases and J gave up 6 bases, with 12 bases separating them. CDR1 is SGDLS and CDR2 is YYNGEE in the germline V gene.

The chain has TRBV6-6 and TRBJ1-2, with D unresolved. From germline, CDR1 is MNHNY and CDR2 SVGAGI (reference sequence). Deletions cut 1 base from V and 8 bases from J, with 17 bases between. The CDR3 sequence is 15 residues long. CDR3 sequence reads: CASSYLVSSAGGYTF. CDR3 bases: TGTGCCAGCAGTTACTTGGTCTCTAGCGCAGGAGGCTACACCTTC.

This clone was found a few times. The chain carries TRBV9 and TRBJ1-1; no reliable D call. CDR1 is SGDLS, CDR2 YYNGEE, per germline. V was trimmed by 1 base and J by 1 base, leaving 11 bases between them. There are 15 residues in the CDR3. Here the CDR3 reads CASSVNPGRNTEAFF. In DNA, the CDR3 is TGTGCCAGCAGCGTAAACCCAGGAAGGAACACTGAAGCTTTCTTT.

This CDR3 reads CASRDREGVGTQYF. The CDR3 DNA sequence: TGTGCCAGTAGGGACAGGGAGGGTGTTGGGACCCAGTACTTC. J is TRBJ2-5 and V is TRBV19, with D perhaps matching TRBD1 (8 bases). In germline, CDR1 is LNHDA, CDR2 SQIVND (reference sequence). This CDR3 region has 14 residues. V lost 6 bases and J 7 bases, leaving 18 bases between the germline ends.

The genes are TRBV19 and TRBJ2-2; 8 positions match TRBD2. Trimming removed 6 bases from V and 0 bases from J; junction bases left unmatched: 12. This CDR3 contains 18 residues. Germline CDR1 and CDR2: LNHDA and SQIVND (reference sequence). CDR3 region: CASRPGAGLAANTGELFF. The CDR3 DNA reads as TGTGCCAGTAGACCTGGGGCCGGACTAGCCGCGAACACCGGGGAGCTGTTTTTT.

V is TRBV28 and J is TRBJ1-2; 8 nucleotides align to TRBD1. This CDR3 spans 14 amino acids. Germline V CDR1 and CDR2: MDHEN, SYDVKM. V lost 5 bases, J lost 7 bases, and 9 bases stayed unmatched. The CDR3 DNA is TGTGCCAGCAGTCCTCAGGGGGCTGTGAGTGGCTACACCTTC. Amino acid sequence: CASSPQGAVSGYTF.

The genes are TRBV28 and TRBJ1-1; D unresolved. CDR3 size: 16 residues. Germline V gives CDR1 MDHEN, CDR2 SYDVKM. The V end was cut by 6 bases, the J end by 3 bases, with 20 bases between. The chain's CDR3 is CASRITLARVDTEAFF. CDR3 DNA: TGTGCCAGCAGAATCACGTTGGCTAGAGTTGACACTGAAGCTTTCTTT.

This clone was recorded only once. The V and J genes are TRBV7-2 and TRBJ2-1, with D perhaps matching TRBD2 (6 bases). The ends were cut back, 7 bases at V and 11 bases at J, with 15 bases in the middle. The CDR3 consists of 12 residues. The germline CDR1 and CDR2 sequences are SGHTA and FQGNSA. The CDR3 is CASKSVSGKQFF. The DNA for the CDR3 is TGTGCCAGCAAATCAGTTAGCGGAAAGCAGTTCTTC.

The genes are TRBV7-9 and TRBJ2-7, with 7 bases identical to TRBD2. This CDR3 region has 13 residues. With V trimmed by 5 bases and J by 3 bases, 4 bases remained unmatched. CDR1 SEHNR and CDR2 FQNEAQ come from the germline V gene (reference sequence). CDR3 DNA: TGTGCCAGCAGCCCTAGCGGACGCTACGAGCAGTACTTC. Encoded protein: CASSPSGRYEQYF. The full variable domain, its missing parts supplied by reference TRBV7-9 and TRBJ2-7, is DTGVSQNPRHKITKRGQNVTFRCDPISEHNRLYWYRQTLGQGPEFLTYFQNEAQLEKSRLLSDRFSAERPKGSFSTLEIQRTEQGDSAMYLCASSPSGRYEQYFGPGTRLTVT.

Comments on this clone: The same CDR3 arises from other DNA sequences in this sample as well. The CDR3 nucleotides read TGCAGTGCTAGAGATCTCTACGAGCAGTACTTC. Its protein product is CSARDLYEQYF. The chain links TRBV20-1 to TRBJ2-7; D is uncertain. V was trimmed by 0 bases and J by 3 bases, leaving 3 bases between them. This CDR3 is built from 11 residues. Per germline, CDR1 DFQATT and CDR2 SNEGSKA (reference sequence).

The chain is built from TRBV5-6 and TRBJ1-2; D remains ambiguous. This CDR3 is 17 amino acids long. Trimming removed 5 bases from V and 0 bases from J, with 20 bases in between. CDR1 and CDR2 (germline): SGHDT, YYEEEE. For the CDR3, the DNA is TGTGCCAGCAGGGAGTTTGGTGGTAGCCGACCTAACTATGGCTACACCTTC. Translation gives CASREFGGSRPNYGYTF.

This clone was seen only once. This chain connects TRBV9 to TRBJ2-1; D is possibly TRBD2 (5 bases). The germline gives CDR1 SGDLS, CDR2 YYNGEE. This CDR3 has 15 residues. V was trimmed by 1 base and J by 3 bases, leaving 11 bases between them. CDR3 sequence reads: CASSVSGGNYNEQFF. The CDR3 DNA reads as TGTGCCAGCAGCGTAAGCGGAGGAAACTACAATGAGCAGTTCTTC.

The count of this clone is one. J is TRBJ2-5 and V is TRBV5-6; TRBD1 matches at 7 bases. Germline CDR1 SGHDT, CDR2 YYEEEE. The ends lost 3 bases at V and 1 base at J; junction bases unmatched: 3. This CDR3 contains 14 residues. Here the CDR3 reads CASSSRDSQETQYF. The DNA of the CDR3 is TGTGCCAGCAGCTCTAGGGACAGCCAAGAGACCCAGTACTTC.

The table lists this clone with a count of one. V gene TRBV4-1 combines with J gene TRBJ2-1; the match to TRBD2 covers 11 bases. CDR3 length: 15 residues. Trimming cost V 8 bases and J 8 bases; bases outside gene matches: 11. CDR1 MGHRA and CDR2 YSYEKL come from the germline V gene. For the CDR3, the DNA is TGCGCCAGCGGGATAAATAGCGGGAGGGCCGATGAGCAGTTCTTC. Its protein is CASGINSGRADEQFF.

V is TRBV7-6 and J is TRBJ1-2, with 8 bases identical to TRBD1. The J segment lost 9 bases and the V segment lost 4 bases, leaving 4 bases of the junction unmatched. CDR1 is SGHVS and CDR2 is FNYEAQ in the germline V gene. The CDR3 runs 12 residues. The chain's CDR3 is CASSSRQGSYTF. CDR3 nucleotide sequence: TGTGCCAGCAGCTCCCGACAGGGGAGCTACACCTTC. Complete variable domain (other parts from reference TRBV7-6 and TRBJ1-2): GAGVSQSPRYKVTKRGQDVALRCDPISGHVSLYWYRQALGQGPEFLTYFNYEAQQDKSGLPNDRFSAERPEGSISTLTIQRTEQRDSAMYRCASSSRQGSYTFGSGTRLTVV.

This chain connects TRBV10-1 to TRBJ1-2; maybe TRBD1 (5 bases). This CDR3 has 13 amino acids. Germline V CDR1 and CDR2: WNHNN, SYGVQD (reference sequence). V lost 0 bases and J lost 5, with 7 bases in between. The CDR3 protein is CASSESRGYGYTF. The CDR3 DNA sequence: TGCGCCAGCAGTGAGTCAAGGGGTTATGGCTACACCTTC.

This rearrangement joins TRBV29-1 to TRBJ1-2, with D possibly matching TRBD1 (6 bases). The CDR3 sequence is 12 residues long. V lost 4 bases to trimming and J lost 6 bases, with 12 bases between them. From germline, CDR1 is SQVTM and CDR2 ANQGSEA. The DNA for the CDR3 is TGCAGCGTTGTTCAGGGGATGAATGGCTACACCTTC. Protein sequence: CSVVQGMNGYTF.